One sample yielded the 10 T cell receptor beta chains listed below, sequenced in a study of cytotoxic CD8 clonotypes in ibrutinib-treated CLL. Data came from immunoSEQ multiplex PCR; TCRdb stores just in-frame clones and leaves some out. The profile shows about 200,000 clones, roughly 65% of them singletons. Here the sequenced sample was PBMCs, taken after 12 months of ibrutinib treatment. The receptors were gathered from a human donor with chronic lymphocytic leukemia.

This clone was observed a handful of times. This chain uses TRBV27 with TRBJ1-1; 7 bases are shared with TRBD1. Germline-derived CDR1 and CDR2 are MNHEY and SMNVEV (reference sequence). This CDR3 contains 14 residues. V was pared by 6 bases and J by 13 bases, with 17 bases of the junction left unmatched. CDR3: CASSPQITGVGGFF. CDR3 DNA: TGTGCCAGCAGCCCCCAAATCACAGGGGTTGGAGGTTTCTTT.

In this sample, this clone turned up a few times. The J gene is TRBJ2-6, the V gene TRBV9; D uncertain. Trimming removed 0 bases at V and 4 bases at J, with 5 bases between. The CDR3 is 14 residues long. Per germline, CDR1 SGDLS and CDR2 YYNGEE. The CDR3 loop is CASSVEAGANVLTF. In DNA, the CDR3 is TGTGCCAGCAGCGTAGAGGCCGGGGCCAACGTCCTGACTTTC.

This chain links TRBV5-4 with TRBJ1-2, with D possibly being TRBD1 (6 bases). The germline V gene has CDR1 SGHNT and CDR2 YYREEE (reference sequence). The CDR3 is made up of 16 amino acids. Trimming took off 1 base at V and 4 bases at J, with 17 bases between the two ends. The DNA of the CDR3 is TGTGCCAGCAGCTTGAAGATACAGGGTAGCCCCTATGGCTACACCTTC. It yields the protein CASSLKIQGSPYGYTF.

The chain joins TRBV6-4 to TRBJ1-2; D perhaps matches TRBD1 (5 bases). The V and J ends lost 2 bases and 1 base respectively, with 11 bases between them. Germline assignment: CDR1 MRHNA and CDR2 SNTAGT. This CDR3 region has 15 residues. The CDR3 region is CASSDEPGGNYGYTF. In DNA form, the CDR3 reads TGTGCCAGCAGTGACGAACCGGGGGGTAACTATGGCTACACCTTC.

The V call is TRBV5-1, the J call TRBJ2-1; 9 bases match TRBD2. This CDR3 contains 16 residues. V shed 0 bases and J 3 bases; nucleotides not matched to a gene: 4. The germline V gene has CDR1 SGHRS and CDR2 YFSETQ. The CDR3 DNA reads as TGCGCCAGCAGCTTGGTAGCGGGAGCTAACTACAATGAGCAGTTCTTC. Residues: CASSLVAGANYNEQFF. Complete variable domain (other parts from reference TRBV5-1 and TRBJ2-1): KAGVTQTPRYLIKTRGQQVTLSCSPISGHRSVSWYQQTPGQGLQFLFEYFSETQRNKGNFPGRFSGRQFSNSRSEMNVSTLELGDSALYLCASSLVAGANYNEQFFGPGTRLTVL.

This chain links TRBV11-1 with TRBJ1-1; 8 positions match TRBD1. Germline V gene data show CDR1 as SGHAT and CDR2 as FQDESV (reference sequence). With 2 bases clipped from V and 5 bases from J, the junction kept 4 bases outside the gene matches. This CDR3 is built from 14 residues. DNA of the CDR3: TGTGCCAGCAGCTTAACCAGGGGGCTGACTGAAGCTTTCTTT. Amino acids: CASSLTRGLTEAFF.

The sample holds many counts of this clone. The rearrangement links TRBV27 to TRBJ1-2, with 7 bases identical to TRBD1. Germline trimming cut 8 bases from V and 3 bases from J; bases unmatched to any gene: 9. CDR1 and CDR2 from the germline V gene are MNHEY and SMNVEV (reference sequence). The CDR3 contains 14 residues. The CDR3 coding sequence is TGTGCCAGCTATCCAAGGGGGCTTGACTATGGCTACACCTTC. It specifies CASYPRGLDYGYTF.

A few counts support this clone. The chain employs TRBV18 and TRBJ1-5; no definite D call. The V gene's germline CDR1 is KGHSH and CDR2 LQKENI. The CDR3 length is 13 residues. The V end was cut by 3 bases, the J end by 2 bases, with 5 bases between. DNA for the CDR3: TGTGCCAGCTCACCGGCGGGCAATCAGCCCCAGCATTTT. Amino acids: CASSPAGNQPQHF.

This clone has only a few counts. The gene calls are TRBV7-3 and TRBJ2-2, with a possible D match to TRBD1 (6 bases). There are 15 residues in the CDR3. CDR1 SGHTA and CDR2 FQGTGA come from the germline V gene. The germline V and J ends were trimmed by 4 bases and 1 base, with 10 bases remaining between them. In nucleotides, the CDR3 is TGTGCCAGCAGCTCACAGGGTTGGAACACCGGGGAGCTGTTTTTT. It codes for CASSSQGWNTGELFF.

The chain carries TRBV5-4 and TRBJ1-4; D not resolved. V was clipped by 1 base and J by 4 bases, with 5 bases between them. Germline values: CDR1 SGHNT, CDR2 YYREEE (reference sequence). The CDR3 contains 13 residues. CDR3 bases: TGTGCCAGCAGCTTGTACGGTAATGAAAAACTGTTTTTT. This gives the protein CASSLYGNEKLFF.